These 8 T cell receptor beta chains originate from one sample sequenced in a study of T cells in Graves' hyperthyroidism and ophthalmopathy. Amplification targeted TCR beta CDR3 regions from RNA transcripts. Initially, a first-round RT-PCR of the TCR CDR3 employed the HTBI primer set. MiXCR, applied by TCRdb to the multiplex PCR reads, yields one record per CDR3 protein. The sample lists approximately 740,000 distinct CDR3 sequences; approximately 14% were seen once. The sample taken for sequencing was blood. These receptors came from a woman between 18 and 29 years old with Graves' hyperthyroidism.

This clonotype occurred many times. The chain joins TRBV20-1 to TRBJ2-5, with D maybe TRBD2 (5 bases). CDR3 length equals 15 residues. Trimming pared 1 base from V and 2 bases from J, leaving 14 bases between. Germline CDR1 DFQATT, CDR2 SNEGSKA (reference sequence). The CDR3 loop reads CSARVGNGGQETQYF. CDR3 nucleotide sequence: TGCAGTGCTAGAGTGGGAAACGGAGGTCAAGAGACCCAGTACTTC.

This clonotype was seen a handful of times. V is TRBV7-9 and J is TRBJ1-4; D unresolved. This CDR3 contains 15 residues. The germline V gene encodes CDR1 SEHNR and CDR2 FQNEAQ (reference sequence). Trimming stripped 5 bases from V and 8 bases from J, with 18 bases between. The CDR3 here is CASSPSGVSGEKLFF. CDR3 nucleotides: TGTGCCAGCAGCCCCAGCGGGGTCAGCGGGGAAAAACTGTTTTTT. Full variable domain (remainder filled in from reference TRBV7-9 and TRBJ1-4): DTGVSQNPRHKITKRGQNVTFRCDPISEHNRLYWYRQTLGQGPEFLTYFQNEAQLEKSRLLSDRFSAERPKGSFSTLEIQRTEQGDSAMYLCASSPSGVSGEKLFFGSGTQLSVL.

The chain's CDR3 is CASSLSAAGDNEQYF. For the CDR3, the DNA is TGTGCCAGCAGTTTATCGGCAGCGGGAGATAACGAGCAGTACTTC. The chain links TRBV28 to TRBJ2-7; 8 nucleotides agree with TRBD2. The CDR3 contains 15 residues. CDR1 is MDHEN, CDR2 SYDVKM, per germline. Unmatched junction bases numbered 7, after V lost 1 base and J lost 5 bases.

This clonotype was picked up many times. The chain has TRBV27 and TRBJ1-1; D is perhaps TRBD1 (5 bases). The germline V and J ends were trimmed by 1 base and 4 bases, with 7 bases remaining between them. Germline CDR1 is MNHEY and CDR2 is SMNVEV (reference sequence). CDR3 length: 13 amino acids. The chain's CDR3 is CASSLLRGTEAFF. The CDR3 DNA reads TGTGCCAGCAGTTTATTGAGGGGCACTGAAGCTTTCTTT.

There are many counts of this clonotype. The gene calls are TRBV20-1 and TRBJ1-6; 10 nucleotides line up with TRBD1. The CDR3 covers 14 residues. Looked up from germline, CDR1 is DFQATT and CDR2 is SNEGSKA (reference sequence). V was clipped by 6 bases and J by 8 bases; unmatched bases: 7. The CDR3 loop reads CSAATGTGDSPLHF. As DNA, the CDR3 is TGCAGTGCCGCCACCGGGACAGGGGATTCACCCCTCCACTTT.

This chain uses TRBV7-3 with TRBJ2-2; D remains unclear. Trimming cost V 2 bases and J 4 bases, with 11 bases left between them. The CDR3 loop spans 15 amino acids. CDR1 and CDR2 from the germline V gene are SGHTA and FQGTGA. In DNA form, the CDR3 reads TGTGCCAGCAGCTTAGATGGGCCTAGCACCGGGGAGCTGTTTTTT. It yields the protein CASSLDGPSTGELFF. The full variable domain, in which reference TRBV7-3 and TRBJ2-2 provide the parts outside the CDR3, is GAGVSQTPSNKVTEKGKYVELRCDPISGHTALYWYRQSLGQGPEFLIYFQGTGAADDSGLPNDRFFAVRPEGSVSTLKIQRTERGDSAVYLCASSLDGPSTGELFFGEGSRLTVL.

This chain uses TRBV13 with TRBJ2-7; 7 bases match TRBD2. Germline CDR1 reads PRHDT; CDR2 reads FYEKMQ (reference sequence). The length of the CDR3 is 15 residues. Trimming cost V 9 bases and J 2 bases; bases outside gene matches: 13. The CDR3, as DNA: TGTGCCAGTAAGTTTCGGGGAGCGGGACCCTACGAGCAGTACTTC. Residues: CASKFRGAGPYEQYF. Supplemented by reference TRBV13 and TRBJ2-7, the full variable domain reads AAGVIQSPRHLIKEKRETATLKCYPIPRHDTVYWYQQGPGQDPQFLISFYEKMQSDKGSIPDRFSAQQFSDYHSELNMSSLELGDSALYFCASKFRGAGPYEQYFGPGTRLTVT.

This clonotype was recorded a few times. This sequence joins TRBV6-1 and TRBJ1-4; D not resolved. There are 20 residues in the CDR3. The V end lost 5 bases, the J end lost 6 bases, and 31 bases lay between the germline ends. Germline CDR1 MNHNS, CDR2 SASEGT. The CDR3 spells CASSPRGVTTTTEFHEKLFF. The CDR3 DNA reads TGTGCCAGCAGTCCACGAGGCGTCACGACCACGACGGAGTTTCATGAAAAACTGTTTTTT.